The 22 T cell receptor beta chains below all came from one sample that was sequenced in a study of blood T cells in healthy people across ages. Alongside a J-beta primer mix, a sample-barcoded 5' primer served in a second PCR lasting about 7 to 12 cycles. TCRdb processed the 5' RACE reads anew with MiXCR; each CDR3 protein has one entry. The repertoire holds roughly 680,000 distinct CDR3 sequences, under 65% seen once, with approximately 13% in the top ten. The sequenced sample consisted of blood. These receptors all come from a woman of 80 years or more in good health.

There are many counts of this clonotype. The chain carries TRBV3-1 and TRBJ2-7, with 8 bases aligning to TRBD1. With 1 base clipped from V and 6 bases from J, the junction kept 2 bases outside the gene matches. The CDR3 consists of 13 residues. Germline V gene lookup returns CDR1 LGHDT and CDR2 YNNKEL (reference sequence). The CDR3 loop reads CASSQVTGGEQYF. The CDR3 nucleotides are TGTGCCAGCAGCCAAGTTACAGGGGGCGAGCAGTACTTC.

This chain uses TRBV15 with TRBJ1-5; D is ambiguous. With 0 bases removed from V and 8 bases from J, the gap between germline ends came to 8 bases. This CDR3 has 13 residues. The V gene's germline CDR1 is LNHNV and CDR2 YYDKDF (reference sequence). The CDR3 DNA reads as TGTGCCACCAGCAGAGAACAGACGGAGCCCCAGCATTTT. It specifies CATSREQTEPQHF.

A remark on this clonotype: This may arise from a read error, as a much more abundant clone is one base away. CDR3 protein: CASTITSGSTDTQYF. In DNA, the CDR3 is TGTGCCAGCACCATAACTAGCGGAAGCACAGATACGCAGTATTTT. V gene TRBV6-1 combines with J gene TRBJ2-3; the match to TRBD2 covers 8 bases. This CDR3 has 15 amino acids. After removal of 7 bases from V and 0 bases from J, the junction contained 6 bases not matched to a gene. CDR1 and CDR2 (germline): MNHNS, SASEGT.

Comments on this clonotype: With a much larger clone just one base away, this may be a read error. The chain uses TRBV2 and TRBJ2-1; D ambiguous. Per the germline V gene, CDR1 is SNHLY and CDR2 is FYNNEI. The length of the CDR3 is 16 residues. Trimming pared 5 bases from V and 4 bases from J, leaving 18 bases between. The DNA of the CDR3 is TGTGCCAGCAGTACTACCCCAGTGGGAAGATACAATGAGCAGTTCTTC. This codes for CASSTTPVGRYNEQFF.

The CDR3 region is CSVGSGKGTEAFF. As DNA, the CDR3 is TGCAGCGTTGGGTCAGGGAAAGGCACTGAAGCTTTCTTT. The chain links TRBV29-1 to TRBJ1-1; TRBD1 might be the D (5 bases). The CDR3 totals 13 residues. V was trimmed by 4 bases and J by 4 bases, leaving 13 bases between them. Looked up from germline, CDR1 is SQVTM and CDR2 is ANQGSEA.

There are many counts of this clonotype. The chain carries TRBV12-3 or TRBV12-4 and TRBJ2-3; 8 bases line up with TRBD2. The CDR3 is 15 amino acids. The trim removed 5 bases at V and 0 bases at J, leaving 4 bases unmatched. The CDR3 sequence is CASSRIAGSTDTQYF. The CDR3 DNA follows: TGTGCCAGCAGTAGGATAGCGGGGAGCACAGATACGCAGTATTTT.

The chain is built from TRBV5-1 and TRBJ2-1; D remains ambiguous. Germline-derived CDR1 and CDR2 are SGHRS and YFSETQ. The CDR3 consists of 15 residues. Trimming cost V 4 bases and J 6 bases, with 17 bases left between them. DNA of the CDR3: TGCGCCAGCAGCCTTTTAGCCGGTCGGTCCAATGAGCAGTTCTTC. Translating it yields CASSLLAGRSNEQFF.

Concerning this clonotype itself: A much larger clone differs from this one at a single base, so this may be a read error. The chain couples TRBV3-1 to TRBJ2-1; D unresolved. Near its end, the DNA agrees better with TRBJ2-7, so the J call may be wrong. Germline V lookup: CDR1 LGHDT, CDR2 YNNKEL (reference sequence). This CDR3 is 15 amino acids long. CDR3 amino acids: CASSQDLAPPNEQYF. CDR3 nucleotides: TGTGCCAGCAGCCAAGACTTGGCTCCCCCGAATGAGCAGTACTTC.

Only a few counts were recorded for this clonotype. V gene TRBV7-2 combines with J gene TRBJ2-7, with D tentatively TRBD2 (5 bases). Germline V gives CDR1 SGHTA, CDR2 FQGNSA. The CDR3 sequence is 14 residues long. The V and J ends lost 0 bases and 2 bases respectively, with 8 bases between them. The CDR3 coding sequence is TGTGCCAGCAGCTTAGCGGGAGCCGCCTACGAGCAGTACTTC. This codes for CASSLAGAAYEQYF. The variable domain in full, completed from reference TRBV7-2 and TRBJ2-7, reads GAGVSQSPSNKVTEKGKDVELRCDPISGHTALYWYRQSLGQGLEFLIYFQGNSAPDKSGLPSDRFSAERTGGSVSTLTIQRTQQEDSAVYLCASSLAGAAYEQYFGPGTRLTVT.

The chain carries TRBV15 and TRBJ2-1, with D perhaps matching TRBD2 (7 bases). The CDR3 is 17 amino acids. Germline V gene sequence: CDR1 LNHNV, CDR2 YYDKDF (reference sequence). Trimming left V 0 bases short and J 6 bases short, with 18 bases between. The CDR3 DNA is TGTGCCACCAGCAGAGATCGGGGGCGGGAGAGGGGCAATGAGCAGTTCTTC. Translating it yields CATSRDRGRERGNEQFF. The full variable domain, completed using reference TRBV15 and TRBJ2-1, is DAMVIQNPRYQVTQFGKPVTLSCSQTLNHNVMYWYQQKSSQAPKLLFHYYDKDFNNEADTPDNFQSRRPNTSFCFLDIRSPGLGDTAMYLCATSRDRGRERGNEQFFGPGTRLTVL.

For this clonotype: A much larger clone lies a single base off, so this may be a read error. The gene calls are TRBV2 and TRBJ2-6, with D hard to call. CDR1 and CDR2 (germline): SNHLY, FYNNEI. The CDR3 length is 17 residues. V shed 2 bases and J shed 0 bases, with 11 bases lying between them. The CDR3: CASSELRTSSGANVLTF. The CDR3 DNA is TGTGCCAGCAGTGAATTACGGACGAGCTCTGGGGCCAACGTCCTGACTTTC.

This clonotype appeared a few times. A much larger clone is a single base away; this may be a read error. The CDR3 loop is CATQERSNEQFF. The CDR3 nucleotides read TGTGCCACCCAGGAGCGGAGCAATGAGCAGTTCTTC. This chain joins TRBV28 and TRBJ2-1; D may be TRBD2 (5 bases). The CDR3 is 12 amino acids. V lost 10 bases and J 6 bases, leaving 13 bases between the germline ends. Germline values: CDR1 MDHEN, CDR2 SYDVKM.

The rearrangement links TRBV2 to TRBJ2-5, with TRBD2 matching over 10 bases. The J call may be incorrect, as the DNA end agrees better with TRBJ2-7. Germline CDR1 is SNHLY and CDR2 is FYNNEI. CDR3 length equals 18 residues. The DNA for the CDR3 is TGTGCCAGCACCTTAAAGCCTAGCGGGAGTGCCTATAGCTACGAGCAGTACTTC. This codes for CASTLKPSGSAYSYEQYF.

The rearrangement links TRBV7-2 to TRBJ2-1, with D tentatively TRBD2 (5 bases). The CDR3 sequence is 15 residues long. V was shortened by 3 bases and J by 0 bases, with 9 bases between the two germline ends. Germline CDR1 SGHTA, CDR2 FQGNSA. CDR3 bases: TGTGCCAGCAGCTTGAGGAGGAACTCCTACAATGAGCAGTTCTTC. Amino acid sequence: CASSLRRNSYNEQFF.

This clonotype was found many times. The CDR3 loop reads CSAREDSSGRLNTQYF. The DNA for the CDR3 is TGCAGTGCTAGAGAGGACTCTAGCGGGAGGCTGAATACGCAGTATTTT. This chain joins TRBV20-1 and TRBJ2-3; the match to TRBD2 covers 11 bases. Germline-derived CDR1 and CDR2 are DFQATT and SNEGSKA (reference sequence). This CDR3 spans 16 amino acids. Unmatched junction bases numbered 9, after V lost 0 bases and J lost 7 bases.

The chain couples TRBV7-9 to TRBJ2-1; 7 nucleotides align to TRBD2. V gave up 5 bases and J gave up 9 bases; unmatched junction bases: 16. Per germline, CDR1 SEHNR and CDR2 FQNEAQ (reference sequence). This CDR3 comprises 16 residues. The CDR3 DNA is TGTGCCAGCAGCAGAATTGGGACTATTGCTAAATGTGAGCAGTTCTTC. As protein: CASSRIGTIAKCEQFF.

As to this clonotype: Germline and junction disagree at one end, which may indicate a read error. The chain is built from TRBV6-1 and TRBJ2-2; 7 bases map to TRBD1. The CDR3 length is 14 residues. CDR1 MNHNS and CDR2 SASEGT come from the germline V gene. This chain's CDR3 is CTSSHTGDTGELFF. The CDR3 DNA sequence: TGTACCAGCAGTCATACAGGGGACACCGGGGAGCTGTTTTTT.

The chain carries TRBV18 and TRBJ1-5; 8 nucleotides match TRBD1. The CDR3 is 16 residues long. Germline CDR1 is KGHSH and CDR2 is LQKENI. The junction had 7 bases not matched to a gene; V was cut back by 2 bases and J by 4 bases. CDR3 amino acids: CASSPGITGGNQPQHF. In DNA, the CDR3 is TGTGCCAGCTCACCAGGGATAACAGGGGGTAATCAGCCCCAGCATTTT.

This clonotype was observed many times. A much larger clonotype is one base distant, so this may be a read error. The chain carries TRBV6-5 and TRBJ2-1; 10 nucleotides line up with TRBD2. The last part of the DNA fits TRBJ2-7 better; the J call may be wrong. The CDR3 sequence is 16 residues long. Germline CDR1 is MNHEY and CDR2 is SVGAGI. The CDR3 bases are TGTGCCAGTACCACGAGGGCTAGCGGGAGATACAATGAGCAGTACTTC. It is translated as CASTTRASGRYNEQYF.

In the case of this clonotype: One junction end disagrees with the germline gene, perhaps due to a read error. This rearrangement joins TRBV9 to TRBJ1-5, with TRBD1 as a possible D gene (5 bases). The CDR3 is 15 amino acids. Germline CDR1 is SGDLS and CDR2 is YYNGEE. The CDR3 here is CASSVEGVINRPQHF. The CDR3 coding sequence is TGTGCCAGCAGCGTAGAAGGGGTAATCAATCGGCCCCAGCATTTT.

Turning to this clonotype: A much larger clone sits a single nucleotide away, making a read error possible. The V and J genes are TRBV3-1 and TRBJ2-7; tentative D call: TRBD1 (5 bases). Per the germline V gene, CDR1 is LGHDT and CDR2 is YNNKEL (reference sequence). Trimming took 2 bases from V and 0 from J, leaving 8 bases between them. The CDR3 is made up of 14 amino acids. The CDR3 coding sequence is TGTGCCAGCAGCCAACGTGGGGCCTCCTACGAGCAGTACTTC. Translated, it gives CASSQRGASYEQYF.

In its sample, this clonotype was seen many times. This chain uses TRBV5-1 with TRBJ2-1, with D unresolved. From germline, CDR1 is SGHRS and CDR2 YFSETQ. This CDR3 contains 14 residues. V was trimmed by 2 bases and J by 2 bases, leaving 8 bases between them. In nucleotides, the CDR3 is TGCGCCAGCAGCTTACCAGGACCCTACAATGAGCAGTTCTTC. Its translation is CASSLPGPYNEQFF. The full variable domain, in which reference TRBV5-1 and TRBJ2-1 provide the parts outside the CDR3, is KAGVTQTPRYLIKTRGQQVTLSCSPISGHRSVSWYQQTPGQGLQFLFEYFSETQRNKGNFPGRFSGRQFSNSRSEMNVSTLELGDSALYLCASSLPGPYNEQFFGPGTRLTVL.